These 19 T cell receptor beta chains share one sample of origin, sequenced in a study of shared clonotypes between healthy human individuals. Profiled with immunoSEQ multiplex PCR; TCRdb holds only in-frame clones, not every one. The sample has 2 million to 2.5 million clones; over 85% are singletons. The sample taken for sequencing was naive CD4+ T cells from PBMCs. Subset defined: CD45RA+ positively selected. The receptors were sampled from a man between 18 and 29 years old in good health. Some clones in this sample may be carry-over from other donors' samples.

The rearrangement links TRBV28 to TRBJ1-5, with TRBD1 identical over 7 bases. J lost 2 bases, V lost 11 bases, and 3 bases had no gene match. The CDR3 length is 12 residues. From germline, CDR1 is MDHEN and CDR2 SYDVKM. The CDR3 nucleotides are TGTGCCTTACAGGGGCGCAATCAGCCCCAGCATTTT. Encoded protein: CALQGRNQPQHF.

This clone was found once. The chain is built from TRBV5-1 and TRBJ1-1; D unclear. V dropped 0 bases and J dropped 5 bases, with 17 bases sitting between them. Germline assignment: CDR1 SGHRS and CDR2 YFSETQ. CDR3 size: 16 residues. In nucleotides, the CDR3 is TGCGCCAGCAGCTTGGCCTCGGGTGGAAGCCATACTGAAGCTTTCTTT. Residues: CASSLASGGSHTEAFF. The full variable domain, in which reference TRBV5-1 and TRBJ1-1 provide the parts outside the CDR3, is KAGVTQTPRYLIKTRGQQVTLSCSPISGHRSVSWYQQTPGQGLQFLFEYFSETQRNKGNFPGRFSGRQFSNSRSEMNVSTLELGDSALYLCASSLASGGSHTEAFFGQGTRLTVV.

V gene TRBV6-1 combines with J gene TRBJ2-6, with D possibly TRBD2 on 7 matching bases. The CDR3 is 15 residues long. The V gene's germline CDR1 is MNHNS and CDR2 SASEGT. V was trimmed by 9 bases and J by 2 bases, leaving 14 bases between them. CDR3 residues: CARIGGGAGANVLTF. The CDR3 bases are TGTGCCAGGATTGGGGGGGGCGCTGGGGCCAACGTCCTGACTTTC.

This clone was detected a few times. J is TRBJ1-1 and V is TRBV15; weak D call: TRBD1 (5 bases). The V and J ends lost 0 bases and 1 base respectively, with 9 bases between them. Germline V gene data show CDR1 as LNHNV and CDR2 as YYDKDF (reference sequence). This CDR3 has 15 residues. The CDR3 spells CATSRDNRRNTEAFF. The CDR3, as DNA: TGTGCCACCAGCAGAGATAACAGGAGGAACACTGAAGCTTTCTTT.

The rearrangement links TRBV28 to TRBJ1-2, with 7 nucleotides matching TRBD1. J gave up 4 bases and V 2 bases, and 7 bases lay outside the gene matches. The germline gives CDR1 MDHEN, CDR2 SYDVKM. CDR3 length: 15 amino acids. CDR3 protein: CASSLRTGRGYGYTF. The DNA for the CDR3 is TGTGCCAGCAGTTTACGGACAGGACGCGGCTATGGCTACACCTTC.

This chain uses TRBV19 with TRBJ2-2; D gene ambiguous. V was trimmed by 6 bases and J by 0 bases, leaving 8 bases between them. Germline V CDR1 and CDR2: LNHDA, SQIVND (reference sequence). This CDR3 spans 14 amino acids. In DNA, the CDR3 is TGTGCCAGTAGAAACAGAGCGAACACCGGGGAGCTGTTTTTT. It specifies CASRNRANTGELFF.

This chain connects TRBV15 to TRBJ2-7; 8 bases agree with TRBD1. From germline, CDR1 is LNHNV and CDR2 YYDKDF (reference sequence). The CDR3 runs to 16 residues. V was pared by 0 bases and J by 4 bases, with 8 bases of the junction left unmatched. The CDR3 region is CATSRDWVRGRYEQYF. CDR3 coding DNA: TGTGCCACCAGCAGAGATTGGGTCAGGGGGCGATACGAGCAGTACTTC.

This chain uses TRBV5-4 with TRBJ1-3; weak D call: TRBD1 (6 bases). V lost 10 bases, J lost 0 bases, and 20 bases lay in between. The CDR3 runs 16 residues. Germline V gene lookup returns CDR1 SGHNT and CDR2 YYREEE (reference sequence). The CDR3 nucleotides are TGTGCCGGTCAGACAGGTTCAACTAGCTCTGGAAACACCATATATTTT. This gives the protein CAGQTGSTSSGNTIYF.

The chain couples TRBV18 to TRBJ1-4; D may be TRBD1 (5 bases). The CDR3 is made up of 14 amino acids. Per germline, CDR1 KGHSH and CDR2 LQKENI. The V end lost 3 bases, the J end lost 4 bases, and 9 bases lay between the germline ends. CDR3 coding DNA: TGTGCCAGCTCACCGAGCGGGGGTAATGAAAAACTGTTTTTT. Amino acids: CASSPSGGNEKLFF.

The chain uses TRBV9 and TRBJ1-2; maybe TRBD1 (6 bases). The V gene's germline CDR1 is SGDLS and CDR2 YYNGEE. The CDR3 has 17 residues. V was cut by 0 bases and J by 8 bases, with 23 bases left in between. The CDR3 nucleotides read TGTGCCAGCAGCGTAGCCGGCGGGGGCAGTGGGGTGCGAGGCTACACCTTC. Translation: CASSVAGGGSGVRGYTF.

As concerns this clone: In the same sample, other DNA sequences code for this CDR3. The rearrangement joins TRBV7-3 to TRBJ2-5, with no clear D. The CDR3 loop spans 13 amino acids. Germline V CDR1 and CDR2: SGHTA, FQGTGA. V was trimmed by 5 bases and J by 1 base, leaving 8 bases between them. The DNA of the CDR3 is TGTGCCAGCAGCCGTAGGGCCCAAGAGACCCAGTACTTC. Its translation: CASSRRAQETQYF.

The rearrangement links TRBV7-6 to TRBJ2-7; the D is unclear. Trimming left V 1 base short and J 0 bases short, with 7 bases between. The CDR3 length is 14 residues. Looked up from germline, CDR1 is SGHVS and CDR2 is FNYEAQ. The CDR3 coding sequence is TGTGCCAGCAGCTTAGAGGGCATCTCCTACGAGCAGTACTTC. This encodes CASSLEGISYEQYF.

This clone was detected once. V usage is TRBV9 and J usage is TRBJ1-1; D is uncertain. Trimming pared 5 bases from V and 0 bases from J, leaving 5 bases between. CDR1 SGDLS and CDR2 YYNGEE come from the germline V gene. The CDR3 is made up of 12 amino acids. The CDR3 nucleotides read TGTGCCAGCAGGCCGGTGAACACTGAAGCTTTCTTT. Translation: CASRPVNTEAFF.

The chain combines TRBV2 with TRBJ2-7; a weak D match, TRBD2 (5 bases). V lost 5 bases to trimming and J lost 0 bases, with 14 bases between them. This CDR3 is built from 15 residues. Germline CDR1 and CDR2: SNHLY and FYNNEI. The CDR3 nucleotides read TGTGCCAGCAGTCCTAGCAGCCGTTTCTCCTACGAGCAGTACTTC. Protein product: CASSPSSRFSYEQYF. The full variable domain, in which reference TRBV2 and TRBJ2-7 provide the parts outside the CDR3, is EPEVTQTPSHQVTQMGQEVILRCVPISNHLYFYWYRQILGQKVEFLVSFYNNEISEKSEIFDDQFSVERPDGSNFTLKIRSTKLEDSAMYFCASSPSSRFSYEQYFGPGTRLTVT.

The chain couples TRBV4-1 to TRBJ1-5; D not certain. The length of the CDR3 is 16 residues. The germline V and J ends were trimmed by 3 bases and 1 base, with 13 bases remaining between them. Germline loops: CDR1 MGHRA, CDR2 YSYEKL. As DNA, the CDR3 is TGCGCCAGCAGCCAGACGCCCATCGGGAGCAATCAGCCCCAGCATTTT. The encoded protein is CASSQTPIGSNQPQHF.

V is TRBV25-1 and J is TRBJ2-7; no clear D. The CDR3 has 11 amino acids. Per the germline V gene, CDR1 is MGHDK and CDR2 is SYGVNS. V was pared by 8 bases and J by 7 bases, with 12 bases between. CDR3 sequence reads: CASHPLREQYF. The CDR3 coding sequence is TGTGCCAGCCACCCTTTGAGGGAGCAGTACTTC.

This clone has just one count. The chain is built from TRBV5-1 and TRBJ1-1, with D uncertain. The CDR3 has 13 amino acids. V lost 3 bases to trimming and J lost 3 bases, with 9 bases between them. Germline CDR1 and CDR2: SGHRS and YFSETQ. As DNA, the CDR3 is TGCGCCAGCAGCTCCACCCTGGACACTGAAGCTTTCTTT. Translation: CASSSTLDTEAFF.

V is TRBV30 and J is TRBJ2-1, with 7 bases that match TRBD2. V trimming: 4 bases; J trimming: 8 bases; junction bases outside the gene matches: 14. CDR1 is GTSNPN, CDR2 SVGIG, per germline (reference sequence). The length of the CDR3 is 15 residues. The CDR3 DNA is TGTGCCTGGACGGTCGGCGGGAGCTCCCCCTATGAGCAGTTCTTC. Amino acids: CAWTVGGSSPYEQFF. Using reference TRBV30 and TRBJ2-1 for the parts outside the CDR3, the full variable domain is SQTIHQWPATLVQPVGSPLSLECTVEGTSNPNLYWYRQAAGRGLQLLFYSVGIGQISSEVPQNLSASRPQDRQFILSSKKLLLSDSGFYLCAWTVGGSSPYEQFFGPGTRLTVL.

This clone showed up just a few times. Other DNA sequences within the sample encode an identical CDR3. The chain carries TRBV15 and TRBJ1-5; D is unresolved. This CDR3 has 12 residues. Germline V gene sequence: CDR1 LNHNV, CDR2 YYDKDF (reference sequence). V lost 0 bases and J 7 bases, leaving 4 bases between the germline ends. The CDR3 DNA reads TGTGCCACCAGCAGAGATCGGCAGCCCCAGCATTTT. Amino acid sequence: CATSRDRQPQHF.